A single sample gave rise to the 14 T cell receptor beta chains below, sequenced in a study of cytomegalovirus exposure and HLA in healthy donors. The PCR used 60 Vbeta and 13 Jbeta primers. The table came from immunoSEQ multiplex PCR; TCRdb's copy has only in-frame clones and leaves some out. Found here are roughly 180,000 clones, 77% of them singletons; the top ten hold approximately 1.5%. The sample was PBMCs. The receptors come from a man aged 18 to 30 in good health and CMV-seronegative.

V usage is TRBV18 and J usage is TRBJ2-3; weak D call: TRBD2 (5 bases). V was trimmed by 0 bases and J by 4 bases, leaving 8 bases between them. Germline V gene data show CDR1 as KGHSH and CDR2 as LQKENI. The CDR3 totals 14 residues. CDR3 in amino acids: CASSPPGISDTQYF. The CDR3, as DNA: TGTGCCAGCTCACCACCCGGGATTTCAGATACGCAGTATTTT.

A note on this clone: Different DNA sequences within this sample yield the same CDR3. The rearrangement links TRBV7-9 to TRBJ2-5; TRBD1 matches at 8 bases. The CDR3 contains 14 residues. V lost 5 bases and J lost 4; bases outside the gene matches: 6. Germline CDR1 SEHNR, CDR2 FQNEAQ (reference sequence). In DNA, the CDR3 is TGTGCCAGCAGCCCCGGACAGGGTGGAGAGACCCAGTACTTC. Translating gives CASSPGQGGETQYF.

This chain links TRBV15 with TRBJ2-1; 12 bases map to TRBD2. This CDR3 spans 17 amino acids. V lost 4 bases and J lost 6; bases outside the gene matches: 10. Looked up from germline, CDR1 is LNHNV and CDR2 is YYDKDF (reference sequence). The CDR3 DNA is TGTGCCACCAGCAAAACACCACTAGCGGGAGGCGGCAATGAGCAGTTCTTC. This sequence encodes CATSKTPLAGGGNEQFF.

The chain carries TRBV2 and TRBJ2-6; D unresolved. Trimming removed 7 bases from V and 2 bases from J, with 15 bases in between. The germline CDR1 and CDR2 sequences are SNHLY and FYNNEI. The CDR3 loop spans 16 amino acids. CDR3 loop: CASTVFGAAGANVLTF. The DNA of the CDR3 is TGTGCCAGCACCGTTTTCGGAGCAGCTGGGGCCAACGTCCTGACTTTC.

The chain links TRBV2 to TRBJ1-4, with 7 bases aligning to TRBD1. Germline V gene lookup returns CDR1 SNHLY and CDR2 FYNNEI. The CDR3 runs to 15 residues. Trimming at V came to 6 bases and at J to 0 bases, leaving 4 bases not matched to a gene. The CDR3 is CASRDGTATNEKLFF. The CDR3, as DNA: TGTGCCAGCAGGGATGGGACAGCAACTAATGAAAAACTGTTTTTT.

This rearrangement joins TRBV2 to TRBJ2-5; 10 positions match TRBD1. The CDR3 has 15 amino acids. V shed 6 bases and J 5 bases; nucleotides not matched to a gene: 9. The germline CDR1 and CDR2 sequences are SNHLY and FYNNEI. The CDR3: CASRTGTGVGETQYF. CDR3 in DNA: TGTGCCAGCAGAACTGGGACAGGGGTCGGGGAGACCCAGTACTTC.

This chain uses TRBV30 with TRBJ1-5; a possible D gene is TRBD1 (6 bases). V was shortened by 1 base and J by 4 bases, with 14 bases between the two germline ends. The CDR3 spans 15 residues. The germline gives CDR1 GTSNPN, CDR2 SVGIG (reference sequence). The CDR3 region is CAWSAGTGMNQPQHF. CDR3 DNA sequence: TGTGCCTGGAGTGCAGGCACAGGGATGAATCAGCCCCAGCATTTT.

The chain employs TRBV6-5 and TRBJ2-6, with D hard to call. Germline V gene lookup returns CDR1 MNHEY and CDR2 SVGAGI. Trimming removed 6 bases from V and 0 bases from J, with 6 bases in between. This CDR3 has 14 residues. CDR3 DNA sequence: TGTGCCAGCAGGAGGAGCTCTGGGGCCAACGTCCTGACTTTC. Protein: CASRRSSGANVLTF.

This chain connects TRBV19 to TRBJ1-4, with D possibly being TRBD1 (6 bases). The V end lost 5 bases, the J end lost 3 bases, and 13 bases lay between the germline ends. The CDR3 sequence is 15 residues long. Germline assignment: CDR1 LNHDA and CDR2 SQIVND (reference sequence). CDR3 DNA: TGTGCCAGTAGTCCACAGGGATTCGCTAATGAAAAACTGTTTTTT. It encodes CASSPQGFANEKLFF.

The CDR3 here is CASSTKTGGLETQYF. CDR3 coding DNA: TGTGCCAGCAGCACAAAGACAGGGGGCTTGGAGACCCAGTACTTC. The chain links TRBV5-4 to TRBJ2-5, with 10 bases that match TRBD1. From germline, CDR1 is SGHNT and CDR2 YYREEE (reference sequence). Trimming cost V 4 bases and J 5 bases; bases outside gene matches: 8. CDR3 length: 15 residues.

The gene calls are TRBV19 and TRBJ1-2; 9 nucleotides align to TRBD1. CDR3 size: 15 residues. Losses at the gene ends were 3 bases for V and 7 bases for J; bases not matched to a gene: 9. Germline CDR1 LNHDA, CDR2 SQIVND (reference sequence). CDR3 amino acids: CASSIEGQGRCGYTF. CDR3 nucleotide sequence: TGTGCCAGTAGTATTGAGGGACAGGGCCGGTGTGGCTACACCTTC.

This clone was seen only once. The chain couples TRBV14 to TRBJ1-2; D remains ambiguous. Deletions cut 2 bases from V and 5 bases from J, with 12 bases between. This CDR3 is built from 14 residues. Germline V gene sequence: CDR1 SGHDN, CDR2 FVKESK. For the CDR3, the DNA is TGTGCCAGCAGCCAATTTTCCGTTGAGTATGGCTACACCTTC. Translated, it gives CASSQFSVEYGYTF.

The chain uses TRBV6-5 and TRBJ1-5; 10 bases are shared with TRBD1. Germline V gene lookup returns CDR1 MNHEY and CDR2 SVGAGI. Losses at the gene ends were 6 bases for V and 1 base for J; bases not matched to a gene: 0. CDR3 length equals 14 residues. In DNA form, the CDR3 reads TGTGCCAGCAGGGGACAGGGGAGCAATCAGCCCCAGCATTTT. Translated: CASRGQGSNQPQHF.

The chain couples TRBV7-2 to TRBJ2-1; TRBD2 aligns across 8 bases. This CDR3 is built from 13 residues. From germline, CDR1 is SGHTA and CDR2 FQGNSA. Trimming at V came to 3 bases and at J to 7 bases, leaving 2 bases not matched to a gene. In DNA, the CDR3 is TGTGCCAGCAGCTTCGGGGGGGGAAATGAGCAGTTCTTC. Its protein product is CASSFGGGNEQFF.